This passage covers 21 T cell receptor beta chains from one sample sequenced in a study of cytomegalovirus exposure and HLA in healthy donors. 13 Jbeta primers and 60 Vbeta primers were used for the PCR. Assay: immunoSEQ multiplex PCR; the TCRdb copy retains only in-frame clones and omits some. This repertoire shows more than 95,000 clones, 78% found once; its top ten account for 5.6%. Sequenced material: PBMCs. All receptors derive from a male donor in good health and CMV-seronegative.

The V call is TRBV30, the J call TRBJ1-1, with 9 bases fitting TRBD1. The CDR3 sequence is 14 residues long. V shed 5 bases and J 4 bases; nucleotides not matched to a gene: 8. The germline gives CDR1 GTSNPN, CDR2 SVGIG (reference sequence). This CDR3 is CAWLTGTGTTEAFF. The CDR3 nucleotides are TGTGCCTGGCTTACCGGGACAGGGACCACTGAAGCTTTCTTT. The complete variable domain, with remaining parts taken from reference TRBV30 and TRBJ1-1, reads SQTIHQWPATLVQPVGSPLSLECTVEGTSNPNLYWYRQAAGRGLQLLFYSVGIGQISSEVPQNLSASRPQDRQFILSSKKLLLSDSGFYLCAWLTGTGTTEAFFGQGTRLTVV.

The chain recombines TRBV11-3 with TRBJ2-1, with TRBD2 identical over 11 bases. CDR1 SGHNT and CDR2 YENEEA come from the germline V gene. This CDR3 comprises 17 residues. V shed 8 bases, J shed 1 base, and the junction held 10 bases outside the gene matches. The CDR3 loop reads CASVYRTSGRSYNEQFF. CDR3 sequence (DNA): TGTGCCAGCGTCTATCGGACTAGCGGGCGGTCCTACAATGAGCAGTTCTTC.

This clone has a single count. The DNA of the CDR3 is TGTGCCAGCAGTTCACCTCGGACAGGGGGGGACGCTGAAGCTTTCTTT. Its translation: CASSSPRTGGDAEAFF. This sequence joins TRBV28 and TRBJ1-1, with 10 positions matching TRBD1. The ends lost 4 bases at V and 6 bases at J; junction bases unmatched: 11. The length of the CDR3 is 16 residues. Germline V gene sequence: CDR1 MDHEN, CDR2 SYDVKM.

This chain connects TRBV30 to TRBJ1-3; D is unresolved. CDR1 is GTSNPN and CDR2 is SVGIG in the germline V gene (reference sequence). There are 14 residues in the CDR3. Trimming removed 0 bases from V and 4 bases from J, with 10 bases in between. The CDR3 DNA reads TGTGCCTGGAGTGTTGGAGGGAGCGGAAACACCATATATTTT. Its translation: CAWSVGGSGNTIYF.

The chain has TRBV5-8 and TRBJ2-1; TRBD2 might be the D (6 bases). V lost 6 bases, J lost 5 bases, and 18 bases lay in between. The CDR3 runs to 15 residues. The germline gives CDR1 SGHTS, CDR2 YDEGEE. CDR3 residues: CASTFGGRNNNEQFF. Here the CDR3 DNA reads TGTGCCAGCACCTTCGGAGGGAGGAACAACAATGAGCAGTTCTTC.

The CDR3, as DNA: TGTGCCAGCAGCCAAGATCCGCAGAATGCAGATACGCAGTATTTT. Translated, it gives CASSQDPQNADTQYF. The chain carries TRBV4-2 and TRBJ2-3; D is ambiguous. Germline values: CDR1 LGHNA, CDR2 YNFKEQ. The CDR3 is 15 amino acids. Trimming removed 0 bases at V and 4 bases at J, with 11 bases between.

The chain has TRBV30 and TRBJ2-7, with 10 bases that match TRBD1. Germline V gene data show CDR1 as GTSNPN and CDR2 as SVGIG (reference sequence). The CDR3 consists of 14 residues. The ends lost 1 base at V and 2 bases at J; junction bases unmatched: 2. The CDR3 region is CAWSEGTGAYEQYF. CDR3 in DNA: TGTGCCTGGAGTGAAGGGACAGGGGCCTACGAGCAGTACTTC.

V and J are TRBV9 and TRBJ2-5; tentatively, D is TRBD1 (6 bases). The CDR3 loop spans 14 amino acids. Germline CDR1 reads SGDLS; CDR2 reads YYNGEE. V gave up 3 bases and J gave up 2 bases, with 11 bases separating them. CDR3 sequence (DNA): TGTGCCAGCAGCGCCGGGACAACACAAGAGACCCAGTACTTC. Its protein is CASSAGTTQETQYF.

This chain joins TRBV19 and TRBJ1-1; 9 nucleotides line up with TRBD1. This CDR3 spans 17 amino acids. Germline V lookup: CDR1 LNHDA, CDR2 SQIVND (reference sequence). V gave up 7 bases and J gave up 1 base; unmatched junction bases: 13. CDR3 region: CASTPFYRGRRNTEAFF. The CDR3, as DNA: TGTGCCAGTACCCCGTTCTACAGGGGGCGGCGGAACACTGAAGCTTTCTTT. The whole variable domain, filled in from reference TRBV19 and TRBJ1-1, reads DGGITQSPKYLFRKEGQNVTLSCEQNLNHDAMYWYRQDPGQGLRLIYYSQIVNDFQKGDIAEGYSVSREKKESFPLTVTSAQKNPTAFYLCASTPFYRGRRNTEAFFGQGTRLTVV.

The genes are TRBV30 and TRBJ1-3; 7 bases are shared with TRBD1. The CDR3 has 13 residues. The V segment lost 4 bases and the J segment 4 bases; nucleotides outside the gene matches: 4. CDR1 is GTSNPN, CDR2 SVGIG, per germline (reference sequence). The CDR3: CAWNRGSGNTIYF. The DNA for the CDR3 is TGTGCCTGGAACAGGGGTTCGGGAAACACCATATATTTT.

This chain joins TRBV10-3 and TRBJ2-2, with TRBD2 matching over 10 bases. Germline values: CDR1 ENHRY, CDR2 SYGVKD. Trimming removed 4 bases from V and 0 bases from J; junction bases left unmatched: 8. This CDR3 region has 18 residues. The CDR3 is CAISGTRTSGPNTGELFF. CDR3 DNA sequence: TGTGCCATCAGTGGGACACGGACTAGCGGACCGAACACCGGGGAGCTGTTTTTT.

The V gene is TRBV13, the J gene TRBJ1-2, with TRBD1 as a possible D gene (6 bases). Trimming stripped 6 bases from V and 1 base from J, with 15 bases between. Germline V gene data show CDR1 as PRHDT and CDR2 as FYEKMQ (reference sequence). This CDR3 spans 15 amino acids. CDR3 DNA sequence: TGTGCCAGCAGTTATATGGGGGGGCTTAACTATGGCTACACCTTC. Its translation is CASSYMGGLNYGYTF.

This chain connects TRBV28 to TRBJ2-3; D is unclear. CDR1 MDHEN and CDR2 SYDVKM come from the germline V gene. The CDR3 consists of 15 residues. Trimming took off 3 bases at V and 4 bases at J, with 14 bases between the two ends. The CDR3 nucleotides are TGTGCCAGCAGTTTGCTCGATGGTTCGGCAGATACGCAGTATTTT. This translates into CASSLLDGSADTQYF.

This clone was recorded a few times. This rearrangement joins TRBV27 to TRBJ2-1; 8 positions match TRBD2. There are 14 residues in the CDR3. From germline, CDR1 is MNHEY and CDR2 SMNVEV (reference sequence). V lost 7 bases, J lost 8 bases, and 10 bases stayed unmatched. This CDR3 is CASNESGSSDEQFF. The DNA of the CDR3 is TGTGCCAGCAATGAGAGCGGGAGCTCCGATGAGCAGTTCTTC.

This clone was observed a single time. The chain is built from TRBV5-5 and TRBJ2-5; 7 bases are shared with TRBD2. The CDR3 covers 14 residues. V shed 4 bases, J shed 5 bases, and the junction held 8 bases outside the gene matches. CDR1 and CDR2 (germline): SGHKS, YYEKEE (reference sequence). This chain's CDR3 is CASSLAVVKETQYF. The CDR3 DNA reads as TGTGCCAGCAGCCTAGCGGTGGTAAAGGAGACCCAGTACTTC.

The table lists this clone with a few counts. CDR3 loop: CASSLVGLVADTQYF. The CDR3 nucleotides read TGTGCCAGCAGCTTAGTCGGACTAGTGGCAGATACGCAGTATTTT. The genes are TRBV7-2 and TRBJ2-3, with TRBD2 matching over 7 bases. The CDR3 runs 15 residues. Germline V gene data show CDR1 as SGHTA and CDR2 as FQGNSA. The V gene end was trimmed by 1 base and the J gene end by 4 bases; junction bases not matched to a gene: 5.

The chain links TRBV2 to TRBJ2-7; TRBD1 matches at 7 bases. CDR1 and CDR2 from the germline V gene are SNHLY and FYNNEI. The CDR3 length is 15 residues. V lost 4 bases and J lost 2; bases outside the gene matches: 8. The CDR3 coding sequence is TGTGCCAGCAGTGTCCCCCTACAGGGGCCCTACGAGCAGTACTTC. Translation gives CASSVPLQGPYEQYF. Full variable domain (remainder filled in from reference TRBV2 and TRBJ2-7): EPEVTQTPSHQVTQMGQEVILRCVPISNHLYFYWYRQILGQKVEFLVSFYNNEISEKSEIFDDQFSVERPDGSNFTLKIRSTKLEDSAMYFCASSVPLQGPYEQYFGPGTRLTVT.

This clone appeared a single time. This chain joins TRBV27 and TRBJ2-7, with TRBD2 matching over 9 bases. Germline loops: CDR1 MNHEY, CDR2 SMNVEV (reference sequence). The CDR3 contains 14 residues. With 5 bases clipped from V and 2 bases from J, the junction kept 4 bases outside the gene matches. CDR3 residues: CASSQVAGAYEQYF. The CDR3 bases are TGTGCCAGCAGTCAGGTAGCGGGAGCCTACGAGCAGTACTTC.

This chain links TRBV4-2 with TRBJ2-7; D might be TRBD2 (5 bases). V was clipped by 0 bases and J by 7 bases, with 16 bases between them. The germline V gene has CDR1 LGHNA and CDR2 YNFKEQ. This CDR3 region has 15 residues. The DNA for the CDR3 is TGTGCCAGCAGCCAAGATCTCCGAGGGTGGGAAGAGCAGTACTTC. Its protein product is CASSQDLRGWEEQYF.

The chain carries TRBV27 and TRBJ2-1; tentative D call: TRBD1 (5 bases). V lost 8 bases and J 4 bases, leaving 9 bases between the germline ends. The CDR3 runs 12 residues. Germline V gene lookup returns CDR1 MNHEY and CDR2 SMNVEV (reference sequence). The CDR3, as DNA: TGTGCCAGCGGACGACAGTACAATGAGCAGTTCTTC. It encodes CASGRQYNEQFF.

Of note for this clone: The sample has other DNA sequences that encode this CDR3 too. This chain connects TRBV10-3 to TRBJ2-7, with 10 bases identical to TRBD1. Germline trimming cut 2 bases from V and 4 bases from J; bases unmatched to any gene: 5. CDR1 is ENHRY and CDR2 is SYGVKD in the germline V gene. CDR3 length: 15 amino acids. The CDR3 sequence is CAISEAGQGTYEQYF. CDR3 sequence (DNA): TGTGCCATCAGTGAGGCGGGACAGGGGACGTACGAGCAGTACTTC.